This T cell receptor beta chain was observed in a study of cytomegalovirus exposure and HLA in healthy donors. Findings of the study overall: It was assumed in the presence/absence analyses that sequencing depth was roughly uniform across donors. In vitro testing confirmed a few CMV-associated chains as specific for CMV antigens. Later analysis suggested links between common viral pathogens and several top significant clusters.

Points on this clone: The target antigen is unknown.

Both 60 Vbeta primers and 13 Jbeta primers went into the PCR. Using immunoSEQ multiplex PCR, the repertoire was profiled, and TCRdb retains in-frame clones only, with some absent. Among roughly 100,000 clones, roughly 76% were seen once, and the ten largest hold roughly 4.1%. Germline CDR1 SGHVS, CDR2 FNYEAQ. The CDR3 contains 21 residues. The trim removed 1 base at V and 6 bases at J, leaving 21 bases unmatched. The receptor was isolated from a man aged 35-49 years in good health and CMV-seronegative. This sequence joins TRBV7-6 and TRBJ1-4, with 9 positions matching TRBD1. Sequencing input: PBMCs. CDR3 coding DNA: TGTGCCAGCAGCTTAGAATGGGTGGGACAGGGCGTTGAGCGGACGCATGAAAAACTGTTTTTT. Translation: CASSLEWVGQGVERTHEKLFF.